Listed below are T cell receptor beta chains from one sample, sequenced in a study of CD8+CD57+ T cells in acquired aplastic anemia. TCRdb reprocessed the reads with MiXCR, giving one entry per CDR3 protein. Among approximately 200,000 distinct CDR3 sequences listed, over 60% were seen once. Sequencing was carried out using sorted CD4+, CD8+, or CD8+CD57+ T cells (not recorded which) from PBMCs. These receptors came from a human donor in good health. Both conserved end residues are part of each CDR3. D genes are given only for firm matches. Only part of the rows carry a size: once, few, many, or a class if the clone is expanded.

V gene | clone size | D gene | CDR3 protein
TRBV7-2 | NA | NA | CASSLSTQHLHF
TRBV20-1 | NA | TRBD2 | CSAPRLAGSYNEQFF
TRBV7-9 | few | NA | CASSPSGNTIYF
TRBV5-8 | NA | TRBD1 | CASTRTGPEKLFF
TRBV5-4 | NA | TRBD1 | CASSLDGTGDEKLFF
TRBV7-2 | NA | NA | CASTRVASETQYF
TRBV24-1 | NA | TRBD2 | CATSAGTSGETYEQYF
TRBV24-1 | few | NA | CATSRTGNEQFF
TRBV7-2 | NA | NA | CASSASLGDSGANVLTF
TRBV20-1 | NA | TRBD2 | CSAPGGGDYQETQYF
TRBV6-2/TRBV6-3 | many | TRBD2 | CASSGLAGTYQETQYF
TRBV20-1 | NA | NA | CSARDGDSFFEEQYF
TRBV2 | NA | NA | CASSEVGRLSYEQYF
TRBV20-1 | NA | TRBD2 | CSGRNGQSGRETQYF
TRBV7-2 | NA | NA | CASSSDIYEQYF
TRBV20-1 | NA | TRBD1 | CSTGQGATNEKLFF
TRBV19 | NA | NA | CASSIVGGGNQPQHF
TRBV20-1 | many | TRBD1 | CSARDTTGLYNEQFF
TRBV9 | few | TRBD2 | CASSATSGGGTDTQYF
TRBV2 | NA | NA | CASSTPEGRIPYEQYF
TRBV4-1 | many | NA | CASSQDRGAYEQYF
TRBV24-1 | NA | NA | CATSDPLGDQETQYF
TRBV9 | NA | TRBD2 | CASRERGAYEQYF
TRBV2 | NA | NA | CASSFVSNNSPLHF
TRBV9 | NA | NA | CASSVAGGEYNIQYF
TRBV29-1 | NA | NA | CSVVGDNTEAFF
TRBV14 | NA | TRBD1 | CASSRRTGYEQYF
TRBV7-2 | NA | NA | CASSADWGETQYF
TRBV6-5 | NA | NA | CASSHRAQETQYF
TRBV7-9 | NA | TRBD1 | CASWDRGPYEQYF
TRBV11-2 | NA | NA | CASSLIRGLGSTDTQYF
TRBV7-2 | once | NA | CASSQDWDYGYTF
TRBV19 | NA | NA | CASSPTHSGNTIYF
TRBV19 | NA | TRBD1 | CASASLTGGNQPQHF
TRBV4-1 | NA | NA | CASSQAWGREVSTDTQYF
TRBV5-8 | many | NA | CASSLGQGPGGELFF
TRBV7-3 | NA | TRBD1 | CVSSPRQGSTDTQYF
TRBV7-2 | many | NA | CASSPHGPLLNEQFF
TRBV2 | NA | NA | CASSSTGHTEAFF
TRBV11-3 | NA | TRBD1 | CASSAADRGYEQYF
TRBV28 | many | TRBD1 | CASSRDSLNQPQHF
TRBV7-9 | NA | NA | CASGRIMGAFYGYTF
TRBV20-1 | NA | TRBD1 | CSASGQGVRKLFF
TRBV29-1 | many | NA | CSASSISTGELFF
TRBV9 | NA | NA | CASQRTAQAADTQYF
TRBV19 | NA | NA | CASSMSSQEAQKQSF
TRBV6-5 | NA | NA | CASSYSWAFTFYEQYF